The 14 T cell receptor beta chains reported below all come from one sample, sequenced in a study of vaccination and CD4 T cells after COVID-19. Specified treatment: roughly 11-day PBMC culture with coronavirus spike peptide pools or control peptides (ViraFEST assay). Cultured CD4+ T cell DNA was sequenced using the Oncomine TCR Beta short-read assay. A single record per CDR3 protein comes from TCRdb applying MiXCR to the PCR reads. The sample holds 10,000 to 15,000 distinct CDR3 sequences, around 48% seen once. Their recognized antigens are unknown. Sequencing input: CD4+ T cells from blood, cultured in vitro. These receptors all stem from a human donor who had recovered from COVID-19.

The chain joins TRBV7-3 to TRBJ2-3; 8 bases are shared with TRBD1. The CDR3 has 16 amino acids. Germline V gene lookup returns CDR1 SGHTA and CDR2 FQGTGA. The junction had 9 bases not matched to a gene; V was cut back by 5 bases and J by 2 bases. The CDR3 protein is CASSRQGIGLTDTQYF. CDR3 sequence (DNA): TGTGCCAGCAGCCGACAGGGGATCGGTCTCACAGATACGCAGTATTTT. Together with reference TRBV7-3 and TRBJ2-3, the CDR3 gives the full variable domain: GAGVSQTPSNKVTEKGKYVELRCDPISGHTALYWYRQSLGQGPEFLIYFQGTGAADDSGLPNDRFFAVRPEGSVSTLKIQRTERGDSAVYLCASSRQGIGLTDTQYFGPGTRLTVL.

CDR3 coding DNA: TGTGCCAGCAAAAGGACAGGGGGCGGTGAGCAGTTCTTC. This encodes CASKRTGGGEQFF. The V gene is TRBV6-1, the J gene TRBJ2-1; 11 bases agree with TRBD1. Germline V gene lookup returns CDR1 MNHNS and CDR2 SASEGT. Germline trimming cut 7 bases from V and 9 bases from J; bases unmatched to any gene: 5. The CDR3 runs to 13 residues.

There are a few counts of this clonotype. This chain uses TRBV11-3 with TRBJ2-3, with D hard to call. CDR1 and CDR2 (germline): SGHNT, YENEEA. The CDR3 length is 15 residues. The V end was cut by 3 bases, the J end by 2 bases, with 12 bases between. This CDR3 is CASSLDGSLTDTQYF. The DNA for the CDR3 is TGTGCCAGCAGCTTGGACGGATCGCTCACAGATACGCAGTATTTT.

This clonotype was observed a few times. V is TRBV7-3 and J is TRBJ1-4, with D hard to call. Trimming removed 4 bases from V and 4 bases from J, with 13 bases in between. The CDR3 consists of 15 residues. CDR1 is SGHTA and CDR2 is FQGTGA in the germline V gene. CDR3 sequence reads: CASSSNLGGNEKLFF. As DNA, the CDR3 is TGTGCCAGCAGCTCGAACCTGGGCGGTAATGAAAAACTGTTTTTT.

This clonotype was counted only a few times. CDR3 bases: TGTGCCAGCAGTGTTAGGGGGCGCGGCACCGGGGAGCTGTTTTTT. This encodes CASSVRGRGTGELFF. This chain links TRBV25-1 with TRBJ2-2; TRBD1 aligns across 7 bases. CDR3 size: 15 residues. Germline V gives CDR1 MGHDK, CDR2 SYGVNS. Losses at the gene ends were 4 bases for V and 4 bases for J; bases not matched to a gene: 6.

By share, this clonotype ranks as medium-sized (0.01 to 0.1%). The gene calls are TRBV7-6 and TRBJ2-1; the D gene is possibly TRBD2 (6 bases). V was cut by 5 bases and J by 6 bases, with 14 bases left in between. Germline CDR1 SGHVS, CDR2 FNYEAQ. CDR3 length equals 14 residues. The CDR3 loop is CASSLGGLSNEQFF. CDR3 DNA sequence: TGTGCCAGCAGCCTGGGGGGACTCTCCAATGAGCAGTTCTTC.

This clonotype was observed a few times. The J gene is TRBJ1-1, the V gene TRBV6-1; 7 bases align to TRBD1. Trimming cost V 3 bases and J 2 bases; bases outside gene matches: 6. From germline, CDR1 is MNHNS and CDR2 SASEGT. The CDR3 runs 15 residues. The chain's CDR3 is CASSDWGQPNTEAFF. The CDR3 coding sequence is TGTGCCAGCAGTGACTGGGGACAGCCTAACACTGAAGCTTTCTTT.

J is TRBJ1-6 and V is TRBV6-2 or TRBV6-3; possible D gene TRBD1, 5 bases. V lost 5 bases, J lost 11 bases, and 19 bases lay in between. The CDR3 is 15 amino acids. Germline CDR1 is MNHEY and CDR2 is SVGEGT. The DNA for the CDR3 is TGTGCCAGCAGTCCTCTGAGGGACCATGTGCCACCCCTCCACTTT. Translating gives CASSPLRDHVPPLHF.

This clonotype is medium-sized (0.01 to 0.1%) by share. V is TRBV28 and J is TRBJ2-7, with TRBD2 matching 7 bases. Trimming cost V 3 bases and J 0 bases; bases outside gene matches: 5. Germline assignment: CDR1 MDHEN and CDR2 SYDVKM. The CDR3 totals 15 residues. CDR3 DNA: TGTGCCAGCAGTTTGACGGGAGGCCTCTCCTACGAGCAGTACTTC. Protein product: CASSLTGGLSYEQYF. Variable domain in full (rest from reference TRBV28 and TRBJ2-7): DVKVTQSSRYLVKRTGEKVFLECVQDMDHENMFWYRQDPGLGLRLIYFSYDVKMKEKGDIPEGYSVSREKKERFSLILESASTNQTSMYLCASSLTGGLSYEQYFGPGTRLTVT.

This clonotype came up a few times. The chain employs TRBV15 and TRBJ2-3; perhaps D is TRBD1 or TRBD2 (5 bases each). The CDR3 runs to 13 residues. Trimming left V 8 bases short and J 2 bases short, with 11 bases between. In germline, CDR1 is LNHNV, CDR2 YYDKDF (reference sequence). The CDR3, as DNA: TGTGCCACCGGGGCTAGCTTCACAGATACGCAGTATTTT. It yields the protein CATGASFTDTQYF.

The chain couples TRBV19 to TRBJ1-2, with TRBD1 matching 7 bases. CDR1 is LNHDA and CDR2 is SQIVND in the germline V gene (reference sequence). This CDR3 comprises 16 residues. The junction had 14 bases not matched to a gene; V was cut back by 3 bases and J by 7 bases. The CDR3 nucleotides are TGTGCCAGTAGTATCCCGTGGAGGGGGCGACTGCTTGGCTACACCTTC. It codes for CASSIPWRGRLLGYTF.

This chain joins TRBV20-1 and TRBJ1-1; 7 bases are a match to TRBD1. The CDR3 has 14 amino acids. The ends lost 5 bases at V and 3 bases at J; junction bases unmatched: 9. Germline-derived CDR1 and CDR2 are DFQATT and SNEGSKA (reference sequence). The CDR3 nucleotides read TGCAGTGCTGAGACAGGGCCCCCTCACACTGAAGCTTTCTTT. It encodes CSAETGPPHTEAFF.

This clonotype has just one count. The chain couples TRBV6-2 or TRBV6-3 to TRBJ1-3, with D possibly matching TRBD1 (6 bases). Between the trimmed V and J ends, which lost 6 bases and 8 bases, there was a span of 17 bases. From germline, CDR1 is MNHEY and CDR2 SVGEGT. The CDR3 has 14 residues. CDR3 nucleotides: TGTGCCAGCAGAGACCCGGGGGCTGAAGACACCATATATTTT. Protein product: CASRDPGAEDTIYF.

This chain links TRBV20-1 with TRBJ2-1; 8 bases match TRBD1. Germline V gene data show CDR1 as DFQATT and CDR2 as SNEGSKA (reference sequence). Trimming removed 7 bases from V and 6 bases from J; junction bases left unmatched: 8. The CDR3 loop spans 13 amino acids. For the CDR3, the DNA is TGCAGTGAGACCGGGACAGGCCTCAATGAGCAGTTCTTC. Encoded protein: CSETGTGLNEQFF.